This T cell receptor (beta chain) was identified during a study of cytomegalovirus exposure and HLA in healthy donors. Turning to the study itself: Among about 179 million T cells, an earlier analysis found 117 million unique TCR beta sequences.

Vbeta (60) and Jbeta (13) primers were used in the PCR. Some clones are missing from TCRdb's copy, which holds only in-frame ones; the method was immunoSEQ multiplex PCR. The sample contains about 120,000 clones, more than 65% of which appear only once. Study conclusions and caveats: The productive fraction for most TCR beta V segments was about 87% or about 30% in an earlier analysis. The authors later found most CMV-associated TCR beta chains appeared HLA-restricted.

Comment on this clone: The antigen remains undetermined.

Germline values: CDR1 SEHNR, CDR2 FQNEAQ (reference sequence). The CDR3 spans 16 residues. With 6 bases clipped from V and 4 bases from J, the junction kept 12 bases outside the gene matches. Sequenced input: PBMCs. The receptor comes from a man between 18 and 29 years old in good health and CMV-seropositive. The V call is TRBV7-9, the J call TRBJ2-5, with 9 bases that match TRBD1. CDR3 nucleotides: TGTGCCAGCAGGTCAACCCGGGACAGGGTTGCAGAGACCCAGTACTTC. This encodes CASRSTRDRVAETQYF.